Below, one T cell receptor (beta chain) is given with its context. In the study's own analysis: Reference gene primers were amplified, and this amplification served to estimate nucleated cell counts. This table comes from immunoSEQ multiplex PCR, and its TCRdb copy is limited to in-frame clones, with some not included. The V and J calls and clone size were taken over from that table, and D and trimming were inferred from the DNA. Of roughly 130,000 clones listed, approximately 84% were seen once; the top ten hold approximately 13%. Germline V gene data show CDR1 as MGHRA and CDR2 as YSYEKL. V lost 4 bases and J lost 2, with 12 bases in between. This CDR3 has 15 amino acids. The data are from a study of blood T cell repertoires in COVID-19. The wider study: Acute and convalescent COVID-19 specimens originated in the United States, Italy and Spain.

The clonotype was recovered from a woman aged 25 to 39 who had recovered from COVID-19. The chain is built from TRBV4-1 and TRBJ2-1; no definite D call. The sample consisted of peripheral blood. DNA of the CDR3: TGCGCCAGCAGCCTCGTTACACCCACCTACAATGAGCAGTTCTTC. It translates to CASSLVTPTYNEQFF.